This record covers a single T cell receptor (beta chain). As yet, its antigen is unknown. Bulk CD8+ and CD4+ cells came from magnetic negative isolation; CD8+ TEMRA by FACS. The data were taken from a study of CD8 T cells in Susac syndrome. A quantity of roughly 0.5 to 1 ug RNA underwent reverse transcription using random hexamers. The TCR beta CDR3 was amplified by immunoSEQ multiplex PCR across 54 Vbeta, 13 Jbeta. TCRdb reanalysed the immunoSEQ multiplex PCR reads using MiXCR and keeps one entry per CDR3 protein. This sample carries about 200,000 distinct CDR3 sequences, 90% to 95% of them seen once, and the ten largest clones take roughly 0.13%. General study points: The study recognized that the number of individuals in its TCR sequencing and HLA analysis was relatively small.

V lost 2 bases and J lost 2, with 27 bases in between. Germline assignment: CDR1 MNHEY and CDR2 SVGAGI. This CDR3 is 20 amino acids long. Sequenced input: CD8+ T cells from PBMCs. This clonotype was obtained from a human donor with multiple sclerosis. The chain is built from TRBV6-5 and TRBJ1-1, with D possibly matching TRBD1 (5 bases). This chain's CDR3 is CASSYRPGHLPNSANTEAFF. CDR3 in DNA: TGTGCCAGCAGTTACCGCCCAGGGCACCTTCCCAACTCCGCCAACACTGAAGCTTTCTTT.